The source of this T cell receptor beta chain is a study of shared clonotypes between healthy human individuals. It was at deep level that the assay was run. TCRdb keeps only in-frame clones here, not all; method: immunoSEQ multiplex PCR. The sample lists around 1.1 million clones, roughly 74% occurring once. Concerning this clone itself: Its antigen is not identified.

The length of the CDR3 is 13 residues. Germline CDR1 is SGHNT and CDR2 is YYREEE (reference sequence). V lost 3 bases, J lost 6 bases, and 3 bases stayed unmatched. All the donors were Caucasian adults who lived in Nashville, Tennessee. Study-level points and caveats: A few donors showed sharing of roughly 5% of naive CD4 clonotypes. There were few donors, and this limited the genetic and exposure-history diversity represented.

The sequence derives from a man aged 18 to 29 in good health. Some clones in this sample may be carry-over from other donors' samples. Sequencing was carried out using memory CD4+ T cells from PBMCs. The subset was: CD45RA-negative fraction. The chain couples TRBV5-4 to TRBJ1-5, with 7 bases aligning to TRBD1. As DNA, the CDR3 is TGTGCCAGCAGCTATTCAGGGGGTCAGCCCCAGCATTTT. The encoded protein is CASSYSGGQPQHF.